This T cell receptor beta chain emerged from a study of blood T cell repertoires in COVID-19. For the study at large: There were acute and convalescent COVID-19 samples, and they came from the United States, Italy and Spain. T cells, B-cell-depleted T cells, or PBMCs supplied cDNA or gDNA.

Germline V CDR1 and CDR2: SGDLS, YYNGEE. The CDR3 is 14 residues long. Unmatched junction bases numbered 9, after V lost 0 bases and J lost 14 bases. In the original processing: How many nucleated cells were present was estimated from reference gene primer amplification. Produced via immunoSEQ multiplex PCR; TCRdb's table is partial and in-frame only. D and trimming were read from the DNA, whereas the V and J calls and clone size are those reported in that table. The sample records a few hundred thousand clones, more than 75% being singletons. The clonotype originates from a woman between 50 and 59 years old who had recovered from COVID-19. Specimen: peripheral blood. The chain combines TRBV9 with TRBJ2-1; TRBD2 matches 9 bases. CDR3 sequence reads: CASSVATQREAKFF. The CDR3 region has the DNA TGTGCCAGCAGCGTAGCTACTCAGCGGGAGGCGAAGTTCTTC.